Sequencing of this T cell receptor (beta chain) was carried out in a study of T cell responses to AZD1222 COVID-19 vaccine (dated by TCRdb to about 2021). Regarding the research as a whole: A total of approximately 250 trial participants underwent TCR sequencing, of whom approximately 200 had received two doses of AZD1222 and 26 had received two doses of the MenACWY control vaccine. Enrollment into the trials was organized by age into subgroups of 18-55, 56-69 and 70-plus years, and those subgroups contained roughly 150, 30 and 60 TCR-sequenced participants, respectively. What the work shows at the level of the full study, not this receptor alone: The vaccine-associated CD4 TCRs covered the entire spike protein, and the dominant responses fell in regions 160-218 and 743-854. Reportedly, close to half of the unique spike-specific TCRs recognized epitopes lying outside the regions that are mutated in the B.1.351 and B.1.1.7 variants. The 56-69-year group was small, and its depth increase did not reach significance, likely because of low power. Because no day 14 peak-response samples were available, the repertoires could be characterized only after the peak T cell response. Conclusions about previously exposed vaccinees are limited because only six or seven AZD1222 recipients were SARS-CoV-2 seropositive at baseline. A significant rise in spike-specific TCR breadth and depth was observed after two AZD1222 doses relative to day 0 and relative to MenACWY recipients. Participants were mostly white British and included more females than males, and it was suggested by the authors that clonal diversity may have been underestimated.

The sample's time point, from its label and the paper: about 28 days (+/-7) after the second vaccine dose. AZD1222 recipients given second doses at about 4 weeks or at about 12 weeks were pooled, since spike-specific TCR depth and breadth were not found to differ between the two schedules. The vaccinee samples were drawn from two UK trials, COV001 and COV002, one of which was a single-blind randomized controlled phase 2/3 trial testing AZD1222 (ChAdOx1 nCoV-19) in healthy adults. Trial participant PBMC samples were collected at day 0 and day 28 after the second dose for TCRbeta chain sequencing. In this sample, this clone turned up once. Its recognized antigen is unknown. No much larger clone exists at a distance of one base, and base qualities are not known. The CDR3 regions of human TCRbeta chains were analyzed by immunosequencing. The paper's processing steps were these. TCRs in the repertoires were matched against a reference library of SARS-CoV-2-specific TCRs that had been generated with the MIRA antigen-specificity platform. Breadth was defined as the fraction of unique TCRs that were SARS-CoV-2-associated, and depth was defined as the fraction of total T cells that were SARS-CoV-2-associated. Using the MIRA data, each spike-specific TCR was mapped to the spike region that the TCR reacts to and placed in a CD4 or CD8 class. Log10-transformed breadth and depth values were compared by one-way ANOVA with Sidak's multiple comparisons tests. This immuneACCESS table, as held by TCRdb, lists in-frame sequences with V and J called but not all clones. Of the missing ones, under half trace to an unresolved V gene in checked studies; the others have no known cause. That table gives V, J and clone size, and the DNA gave D and trimming. This sample gives over 70,000 clones in total; roughly 89% of them show up just once. The ten top clones hold about 9% of the sample.

Material: peripheral blood, obtained 28 days after the second AZD1222 dose. The sequence was obtained from an adult who received the AZD1222 COVID-19 vaccine.

The CDR3 protein sequence reads: CASSPDRPRGTIYF. Here is the DNA: TGCGCCAGCAGCCCCGACAGGCCCAGGGGGACCATATATTTT. The chain was built from TRBV5-1 and TRBJ1-3, and 7 junctional nucleotides match TRBD1. Clipping removes 4 bases from V and 10 bases from J, with 11 as the unmatched junction base count. Per the germline V gene, SGHRS is the CDR1 and YFSETQ is the CDR2. The CDR3 sequence holds 14 residues, the cysteine and phenylalanine included. CDR3 DNA only is kept here, 42 bases in frame from base 1.